These 2 T cell receptor beta chains came from one sample sequenced in a study of memory CD4+ T cells and cytomegalovirus serostatus. Single viable CD3+CD4+CD8-CD45RO+ cells were sorted as the memory CD4+ T cells. Repertoires were generated with immunoSEQ multiplex PCR, while TCRdb's copy carries only in-frame clones and drops some. The sample has approximately 50,000 clones, around 80% seen once. The sample taken for sequencing was memory CD4+ T cells from blood. The receptors were sampled from an adult in good health and CMV-seronegative.

The V gene is TRBV15, the J gene TRBJ2-3; D not resolved. The V and J ends lost 0 bases and 1 base respectively, with 14 bases between them. The CDR3 extends over 17 amino acids. Germline CDR1 is LNHNV and CDR2 is YYDKDF (reference sequence). In DNA form, the CDR3 reads TGTGCCACCAGCAGAGATCTGGACCTATACGGCACAGATACGCAGTATTTT. Translated, it gives CATSRDLDLYGTDTQYF. The variable domain in full, with the rest retrieved from reference TRBV15 and TRBJ2-3, is DAMVIQNPRYQVTQFGKPVTLSCSQTLNHNVMYWYQQKSSQAPKLLFHYYDKDFNNEADTPDNFQSRRPNTSFCFLDIRSPGLGDTAMYLCATSRDLDLYGTDTQYFGPGTRLTVL.

There are a few counts of this clone. The chain employs TRBV9 and TRBJ2-5; no clear D. Trimming took 0 bases from V and 5 from J, leaving 8 bases between them. Germline V CDR1 and CDR2: SGDLS, YYNGEE. The CDR3 is 13 residues long. In nucleotides, the CDR3 is TGTGCCAGCAGCGTAGGGGCTGGGGAGACCCAGTACTTC. Translating gives CASSVGAGETQYF.